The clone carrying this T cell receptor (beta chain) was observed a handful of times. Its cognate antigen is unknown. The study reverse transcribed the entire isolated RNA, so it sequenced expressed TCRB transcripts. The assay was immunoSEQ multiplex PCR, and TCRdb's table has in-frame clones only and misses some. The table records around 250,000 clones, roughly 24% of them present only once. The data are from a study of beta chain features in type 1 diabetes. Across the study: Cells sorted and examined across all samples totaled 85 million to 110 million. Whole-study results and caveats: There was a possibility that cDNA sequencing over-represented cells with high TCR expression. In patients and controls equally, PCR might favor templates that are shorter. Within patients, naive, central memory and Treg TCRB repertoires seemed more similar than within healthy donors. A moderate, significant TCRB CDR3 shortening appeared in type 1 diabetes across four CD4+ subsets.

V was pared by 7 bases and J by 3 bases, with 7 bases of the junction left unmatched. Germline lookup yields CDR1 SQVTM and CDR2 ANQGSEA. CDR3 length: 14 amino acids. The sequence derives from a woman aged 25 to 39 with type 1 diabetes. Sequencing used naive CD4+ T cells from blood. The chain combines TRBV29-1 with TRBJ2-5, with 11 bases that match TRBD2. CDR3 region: CSALAGGPEETQYF. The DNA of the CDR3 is TGCAGCGCCTTAGCGGGAGGGCCCGAAGAGACCCAGTACTTC. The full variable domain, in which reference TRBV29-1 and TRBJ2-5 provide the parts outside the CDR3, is SAVISQKPSRDICQRGTSLTIQCQVDSQVTMMFWYRQQPGQSLTLIATANQGSEATYESGFVIDKFPISRPNLTFSTLTVSNMSPEDSSIYLCSALAGGPEETQYFGPGTRLLVL.